The source of this T cell receptor beta chain is a study of post-analysis software for immune sequencing data (dated by TCRdb to 2015 to 2017). Background for the entire study: Disease courses on record covered relapsing-remitting, secondary progressive and progressive-relapsing multiple sclerosis, though some patients had no subtype annotation. The multiple sclerosis patient repertoires were compared with 11 previously published healthy control repertoires from donors aged 6 to 25 years. A subset of samples was prepared in parallel using single-end sample barcoding, then pooled and co-amplified after Illumina adapter ligation.

This clonotype was found many times. What antigen it recognizes has not been identified. No clone much larger than this one lies a single base away; base qualities are absent. Preparation of the library involved PCR. The sequencer was an Illumina HiSeq 2500. To reduce PCR and sequencing biases, unique molecular identifiers were built into the TCR beta cDNA libraries. Roughly 500,000 cDNA molecules were obtained per 1 to 10 million input T cells, so each molecule approximated one T cell. The patient libraries were prepared and sequenced with the same protocol used for the earlier healthy control dataset. Within a given batch, samples were prepared together, multiplexed and sequenced on the same HiSeq lane. As for how the authors treated the data: MIGEC handled the raw barcoded reads, throwing out single-read molecular identifier groups before consensus assembly and CDR3 extraction. Clonotype tables were post-analysed with VDJtools, normalizing diversity by down-sampling all datasets to the smallest sample size. Repertoire overlap clustering matched CDR3 amino acid but not nucleotide sequences to correct batch-related cross-sample contamination. TCRdb reprocessing: public reads trimmed at Q25 with fastp, clones called with MiXCR, in-frame beta chains kept. One record per CDR3 amino acid sequence lists the most common genes and DNA. The V and J calls shown here were made by TCRdb, not taken from the authors' results. The sample contains some 260,000 distinct CDR3 sequences, less than 40% of them found a single time. Together, the top ten hold 4% to 6% of the sample.

The CDR3, from cysteine to phenylalanine, totals 14 residues. Only CDR3 DNA is held: 42 bases, read in frame from base 1. Deletion took 4 bases off V and 4 bases off J, with a span of 14 bases between the germline ends. In the germline V gene, CDR1 corresponds to SGHRS and CDR2 to YFSETQ. To demonstrate the VDJtools post-analysis software, TCR beta repertoires were profiled from the peripheral blood of roughly 12 young patients with multiple sclerosis. The multiple sclerosis patients were children and adolescents ranging in age from roughly 6 to 15 years. Paper-wide results and their limitations: Normalized Chao1 diversity was significantly lower in multiple sclerosis patients than controls, suggesting substantial peripheral T-cell clonal expansion. Significantly higher frequencies in patients than in controls were found for five TRBV segments, including TRBV5-6, TRBV5-1 and TRBV20-1. The multiple sclerosis patient group was slightly younger than the control group. Direct clustering with F measure showed strong co-clustering of samples prepared in the same batch, prompting a batch-effect correction.

Specimen: blood. Recombination linked TRBV5-1 to TRBJ1-2; matching of 6 bases hints at TRBD1 as the D gene. This clonotype was obtained from a girl aged 5 to 17 with multiple sclerosis. Here the CDR3 is given as CASSLDSFLYGYTF. Here is the DNA: TGCGCCAGCAGCCTGGACAGTTTTCTCTATGGCTACACCTTC.